The T cell receptor beta chain described here comes from a study of memory CD4+ T cells and cytomegalovirus serostatus. Overall study findings and caveats: The CMV-associated TCR signature appears largely within the CD4+ memory repertoire. Median bootstrapped AUC for CMV status was about 0.94 originally, just under 0.93 US-trained. About two fifths of the roughly 160 known CMV-associated TCRbeta sequences appeared in CD4+ memory.

This CDR3 has 12 residues. CDR1 and CDR2 from the germline V gene are SQVTM and ANQGSEA. The V gene lost 4 bases and the J gene lost 7 bases, with 11 bases spanning the gap. The sort gate was single viable CD3+CD4+CD8-CD45RO+ cells for memory CD4+ T cells. Repertoires were generated with immunoSEQ multiplex PCR, while TCRdb's copy carries only in-frame clones and drops some. In the table there are 60,000 to 75,000 clones, roughly 75% of which are singletons. Turning to this clone: The antigen remains unidentified.

Sequencing was done on a sample of memory CD4+ T cells from blood. The chain couples TRBV29-1 to TRBJ1-5, with TRBD1 as a possible D gene (5 bases). The TCR comes from an adult in good health and CMV-seronegative. Some clones in this sample may be carry-over from other donors' samples. The CDR3 sequence is CSVGDGGQPQHF. As DNA, the CDR3 is TGCAGCGTTGGGGACGGTGGCCAGCCCCAGCATTTT.